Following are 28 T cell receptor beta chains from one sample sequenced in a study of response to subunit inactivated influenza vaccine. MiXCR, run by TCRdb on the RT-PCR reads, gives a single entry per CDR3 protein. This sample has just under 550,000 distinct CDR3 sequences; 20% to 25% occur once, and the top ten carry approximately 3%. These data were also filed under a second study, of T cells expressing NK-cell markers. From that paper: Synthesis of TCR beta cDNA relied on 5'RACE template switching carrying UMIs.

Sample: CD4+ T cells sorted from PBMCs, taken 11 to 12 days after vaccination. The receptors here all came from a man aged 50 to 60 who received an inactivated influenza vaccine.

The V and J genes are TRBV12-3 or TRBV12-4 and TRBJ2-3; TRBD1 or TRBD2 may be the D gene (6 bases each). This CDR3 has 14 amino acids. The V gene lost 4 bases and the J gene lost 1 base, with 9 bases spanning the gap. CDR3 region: CASSSEGGTDTQYF. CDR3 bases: TGTGCCAGCAGTTCGGAGGGGGGCACAGATACGCAGTATTTT.

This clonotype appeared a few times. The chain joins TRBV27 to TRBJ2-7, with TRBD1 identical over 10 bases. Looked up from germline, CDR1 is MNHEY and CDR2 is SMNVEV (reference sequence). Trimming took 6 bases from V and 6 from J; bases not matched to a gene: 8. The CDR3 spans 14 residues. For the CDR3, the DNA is TGTGCCAGCAGAACACCGGGACAGGGGCTCGAGCAGTACTTC. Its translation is CASRTPGQGLEQYF.

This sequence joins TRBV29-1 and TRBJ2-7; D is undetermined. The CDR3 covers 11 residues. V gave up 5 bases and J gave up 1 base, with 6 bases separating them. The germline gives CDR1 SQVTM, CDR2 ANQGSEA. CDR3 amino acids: CSVRESYEQYF. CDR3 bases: TGCAGCGTTCGAGAGTCCTACGAGCAGTACTTC.

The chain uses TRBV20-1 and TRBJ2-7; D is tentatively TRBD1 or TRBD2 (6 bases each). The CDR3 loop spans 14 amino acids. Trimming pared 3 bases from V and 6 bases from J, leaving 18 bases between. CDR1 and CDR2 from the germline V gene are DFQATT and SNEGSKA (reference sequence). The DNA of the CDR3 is TGCAGTGCTAGGAAACGACAGGAGGGCTCCGAGCAGTACTTC. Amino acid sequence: CSARKRQEGSEQYF.

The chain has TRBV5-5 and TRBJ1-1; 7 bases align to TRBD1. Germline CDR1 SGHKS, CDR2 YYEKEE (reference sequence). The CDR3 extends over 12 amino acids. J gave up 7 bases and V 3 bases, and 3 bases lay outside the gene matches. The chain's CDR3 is CASSSRDSEAFF. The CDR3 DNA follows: TGTGCCAGCAGCTCCCGGGACAGTGAAGCTTTCTTT.

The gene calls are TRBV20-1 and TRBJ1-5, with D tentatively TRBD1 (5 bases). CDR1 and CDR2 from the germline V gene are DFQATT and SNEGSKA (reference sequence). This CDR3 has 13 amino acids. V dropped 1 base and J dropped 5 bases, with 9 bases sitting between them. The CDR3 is CSARGRADQPQHF. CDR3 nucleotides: TGCAGTGCTAGAGGCAGGGCAGATCAGCCCCAGCATTTT.

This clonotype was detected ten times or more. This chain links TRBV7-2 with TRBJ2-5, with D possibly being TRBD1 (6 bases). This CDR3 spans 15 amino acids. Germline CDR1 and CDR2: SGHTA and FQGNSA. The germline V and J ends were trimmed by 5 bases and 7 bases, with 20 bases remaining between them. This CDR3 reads CASSPQGTGFSTQYF. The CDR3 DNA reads TGTGCCAGCAGCCCGCAGGGGACGGGCTTTTCGACCCAGTACTTC.

The CDR3 sequence: CATSESGTGPRSYEQYF. The CDR3 region has the DNA TGTGCCACCAGTGAGAGTGGGACAGGGCCCCGCTCCTACGAGCAGTACTTC. The chain combines TRBV24-1 with TRBJ2-7, with 9 bases aligning to TRBD1. Trimming at V came to 4 bases and at J to 0 bases, leaving 9 bases not matched to a gene. Germline lookup yields CDR1 KGHDR and CDR2 SFDVKD. CDR3 length: 17 amino acids.

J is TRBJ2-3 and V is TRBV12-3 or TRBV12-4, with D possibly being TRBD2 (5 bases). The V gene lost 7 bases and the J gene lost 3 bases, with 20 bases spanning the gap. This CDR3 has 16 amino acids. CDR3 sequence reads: CASTPLRGHGTDTQYF. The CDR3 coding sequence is TGTGCCAGCACCCCCCTTAGAGGGCATGGAACAGATACGCAGTATTTT.

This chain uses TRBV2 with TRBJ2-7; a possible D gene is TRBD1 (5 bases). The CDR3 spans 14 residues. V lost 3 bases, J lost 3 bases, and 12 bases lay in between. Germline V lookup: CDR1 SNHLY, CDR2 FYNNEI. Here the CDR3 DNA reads TGTGCCAGCAGTGATGAAGGGGCAGACTACGAGCAGTACTTC. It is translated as CASSDEGADYEQYF.

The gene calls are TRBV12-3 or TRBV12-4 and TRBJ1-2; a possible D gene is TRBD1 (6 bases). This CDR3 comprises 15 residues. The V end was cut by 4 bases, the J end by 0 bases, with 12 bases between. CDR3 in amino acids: CASSSTGSANYGYTF. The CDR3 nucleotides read TGTGCCAGCAGTTCAACAGGGTCTGCTAACTATGGCTACACCTTC.

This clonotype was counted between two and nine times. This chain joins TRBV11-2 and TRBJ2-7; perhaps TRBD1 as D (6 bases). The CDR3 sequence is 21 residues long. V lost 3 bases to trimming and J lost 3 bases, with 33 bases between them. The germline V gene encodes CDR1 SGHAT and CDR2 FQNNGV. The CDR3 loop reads CASSFRGQGIRRSSALYEQYF. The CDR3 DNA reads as TGTGCCAGCAGCTTCCGGGGACAAGGTATTAGGCGATCCTCAGCCCTCTACGAGCAGTACTTC. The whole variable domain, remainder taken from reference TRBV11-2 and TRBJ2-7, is EAGVAQSPRYKIIEKRQSVAFWCNPISGHATLYWYQQILGQGPKLLIQFQNNGVVDDSQLPKDRFSAERLKGVDSTLKIQPAKLEDSAVYLCASSFRGQGIRRSSALYEQYFGPGTRLTVT.

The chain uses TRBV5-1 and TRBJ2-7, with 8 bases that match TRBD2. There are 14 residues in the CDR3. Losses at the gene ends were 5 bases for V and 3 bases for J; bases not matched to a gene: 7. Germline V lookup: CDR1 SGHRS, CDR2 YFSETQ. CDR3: CASRTGGTVYEQYF. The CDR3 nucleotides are TGCGCCAGCAGAACGGGGGGGACCGTCTACGAGCAGTACTTC. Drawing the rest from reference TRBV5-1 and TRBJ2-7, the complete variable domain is KAGVTQTPRYLIKTRGQQVTLSCSPISGHRSVSWYQQTPGQGLQFLFEYFSETQRNKGNFPGRFSGRQFSNSRSEMNVSTLELGDSALYLCASRTGGTVYEQYFGPGTRLTVT.

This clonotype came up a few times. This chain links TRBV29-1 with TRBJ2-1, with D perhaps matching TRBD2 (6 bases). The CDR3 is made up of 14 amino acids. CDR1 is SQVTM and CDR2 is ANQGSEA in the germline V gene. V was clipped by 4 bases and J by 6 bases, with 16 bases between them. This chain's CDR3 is CSVVKRGTVNEQFF. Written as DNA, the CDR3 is TGCAGCGTTGTGAAGCGCGGGACGGTCAATGAGCAGTTCTTC.

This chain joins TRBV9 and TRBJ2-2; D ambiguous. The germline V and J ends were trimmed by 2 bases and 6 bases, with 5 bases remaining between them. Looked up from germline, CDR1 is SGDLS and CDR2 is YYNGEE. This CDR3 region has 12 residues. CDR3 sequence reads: CASSVKSGELFF. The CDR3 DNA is TGTGCCAGCAGCGTTAAGTCCGGGGAGCTGTTTTTT. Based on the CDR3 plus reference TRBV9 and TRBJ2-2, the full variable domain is DSGVTQTPKHLITATGQRVTLRCSPRSGDLSVYWYQQSLDQGLQFLIQYYNGEERAKGNILERFSAQQFPDLHSELNLSSLELGDSALYFCASSVKSGELFFGEGSRLTVL.

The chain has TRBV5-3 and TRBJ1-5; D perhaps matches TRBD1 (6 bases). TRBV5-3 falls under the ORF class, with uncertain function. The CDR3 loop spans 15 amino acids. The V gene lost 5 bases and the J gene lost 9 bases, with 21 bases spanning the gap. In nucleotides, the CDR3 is TGTGCCAGAAGTTTACCCCGGGACACCAGAGGGCCCCAGCATTTT. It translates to CARSLPRDTRGPQHF.

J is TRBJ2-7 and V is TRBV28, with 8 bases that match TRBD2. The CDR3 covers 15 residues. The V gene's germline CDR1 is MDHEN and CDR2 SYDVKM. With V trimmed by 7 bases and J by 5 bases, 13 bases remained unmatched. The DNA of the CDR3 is TGTGCCAGCACCGGACTAAGAGCGGGAGTCGACGAGCAGTACTTC. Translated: CASTGLRAGVDEQYF. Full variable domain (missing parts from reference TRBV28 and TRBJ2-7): DVKVTQSSRYLVKRTGEKVFLECVQDMDHENMFWYRQDPGLGLRLIYFSYDVKMKEKGDIPEGYSVSREKKERFSLILESASTNQTSMYLCASTGLRAGVDEQYFGPGTRLTVT.

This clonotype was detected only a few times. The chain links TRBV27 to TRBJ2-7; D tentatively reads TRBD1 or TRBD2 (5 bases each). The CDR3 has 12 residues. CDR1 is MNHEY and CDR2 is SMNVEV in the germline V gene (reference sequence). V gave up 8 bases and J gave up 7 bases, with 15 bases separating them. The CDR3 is CASRDLRGEQYF. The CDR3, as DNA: TGTGCCAGCCGGGACCTCCGGGGTGAGCAGTACTTC.

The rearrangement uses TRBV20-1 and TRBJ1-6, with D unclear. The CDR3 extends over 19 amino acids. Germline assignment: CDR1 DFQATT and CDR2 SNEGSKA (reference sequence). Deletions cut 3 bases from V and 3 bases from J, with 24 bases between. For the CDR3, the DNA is TGCAGTGCTAGGGGGAGTGATAGTAAGGCCGGGATCTATAATTCACCCCTCCACTTT. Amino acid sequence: CSARGSDSKAGIYNSPLHF.

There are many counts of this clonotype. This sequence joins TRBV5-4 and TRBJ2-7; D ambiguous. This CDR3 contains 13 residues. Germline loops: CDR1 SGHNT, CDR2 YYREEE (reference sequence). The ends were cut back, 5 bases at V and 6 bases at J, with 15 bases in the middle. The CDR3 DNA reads TGTGCCAGCAGTTCGATACAGATCCCCGAGCAGTACTTC. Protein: CASSSIQIPEQYF. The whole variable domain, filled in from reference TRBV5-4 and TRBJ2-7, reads ETGVTQSPTHLIKTRGQQVTLRCSSQSGHNTVSWYQQALGQGPQFIFQYYREEENGRGNFPPRFSGLQFPNYSSELNVNALELDDSALYLCASSSIQIPEQYFGPGTRLTVT.

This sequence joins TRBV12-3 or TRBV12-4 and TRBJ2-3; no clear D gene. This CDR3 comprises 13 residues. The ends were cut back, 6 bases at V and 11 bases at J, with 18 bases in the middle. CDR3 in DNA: TGTGCCAGCAGAATCGGCCGCACATCCGTGCAGTATTTT. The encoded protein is CASRIGRTSVQYF.

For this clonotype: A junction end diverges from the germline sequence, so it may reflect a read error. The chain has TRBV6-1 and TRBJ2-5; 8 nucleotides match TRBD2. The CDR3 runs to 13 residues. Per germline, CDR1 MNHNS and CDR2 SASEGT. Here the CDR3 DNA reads TGTGCCAGCACCGCCGGGACGGGAGGGACCGAGTACTTC. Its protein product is CASTAGTGGTEYF.

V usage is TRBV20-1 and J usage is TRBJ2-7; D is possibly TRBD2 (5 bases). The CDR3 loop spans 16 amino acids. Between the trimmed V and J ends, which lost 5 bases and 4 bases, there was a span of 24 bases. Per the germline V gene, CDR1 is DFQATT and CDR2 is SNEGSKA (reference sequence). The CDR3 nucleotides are TGCAGTGCTCCCACCACTGGAAGGCGGGTTCCTTACGAGCAGTACTTC. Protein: CSAPTTGRRVPYEQYF.

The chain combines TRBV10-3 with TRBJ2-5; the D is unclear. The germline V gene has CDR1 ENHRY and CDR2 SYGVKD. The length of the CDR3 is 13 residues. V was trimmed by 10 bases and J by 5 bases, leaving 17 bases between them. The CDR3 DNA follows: TGTGCCACTTCTAGTCGGTTGGGTGAGACCCAGTACTTC. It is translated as CATSSRLGETQYF.

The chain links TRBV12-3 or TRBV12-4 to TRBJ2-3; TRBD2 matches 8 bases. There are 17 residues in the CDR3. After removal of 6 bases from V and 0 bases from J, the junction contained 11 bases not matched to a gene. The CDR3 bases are TGTGCCAGCAGCCCCGGGGGCGGGGGGCCCAGCACAGATACGCAGTATTTT. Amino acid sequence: CASSPGGGGPSTDTQYF.

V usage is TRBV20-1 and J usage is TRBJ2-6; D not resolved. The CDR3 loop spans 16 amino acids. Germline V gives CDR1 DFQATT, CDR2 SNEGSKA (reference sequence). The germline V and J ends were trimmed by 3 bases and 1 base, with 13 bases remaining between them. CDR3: CSARGGRGSGANVLTF. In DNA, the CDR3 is TGCAGTGCTAGGGGTGGACGAGGTTCTGGGGCCAACGTCCTGACTTTC.

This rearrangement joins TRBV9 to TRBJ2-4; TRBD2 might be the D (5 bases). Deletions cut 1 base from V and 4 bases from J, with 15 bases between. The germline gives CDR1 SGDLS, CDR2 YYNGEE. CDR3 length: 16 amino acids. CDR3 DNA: TGTGCCAGCAGCGTAACGGCGGTCCCGGGGAAAAACATTCAGTACTTC. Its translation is CASSVTAVPGKNIQYF.

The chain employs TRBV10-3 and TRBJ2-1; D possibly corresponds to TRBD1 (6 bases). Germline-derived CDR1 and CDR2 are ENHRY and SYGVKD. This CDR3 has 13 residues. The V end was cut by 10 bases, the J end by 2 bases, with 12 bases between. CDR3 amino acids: CATVDSTYNEQFF. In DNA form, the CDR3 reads TGTGCCACCGTGGACAGTACCTACAATGAGCAGTTCTTC.